The 17 T cell receptor beta chains in this list originate from one sample, sequenced in a study of OX40 agonist ivuxolimab in advanced cancers. Method: immunoSEQ multiplex PCR; TCRdb's copy keeps in-frame clones and lacks some. This table has roughly 64,000 clones, less than 95% appearing once. The sample was CD4+ or CD8+ T cells sorted from blood, taken in a trial of the OX40 agonist ivuxolimab. Receptors originate from an adult with an advanced solid tumor such as melanoma, head and neck, liver or kidney cancer.

In its sample, this clone was seen once. J is TRBJ1-3 and V is TRBV14; D not certain. CDR1 and CDR2 from the germline V gene are SGHDN and FVKESK. The length of the CDR3 is 13 residues. The V end lost 2 bases, the J end lost 12 bases, and 14 bases lay between the germline ends. The CDR3 is CASSQTQSSLIYF. For the CDR3, the DNA is TGTGCCAGCAGCCAAACTCAGAGCAGCCTCATATATTTT.

The chain has TRBV5-4 and TRBJ2-5; D is uncertain. This CDR3 contains 13 residues. V lost 2 bases and J lost 1, with 6 bases in between. The V gene's germline CDR1 is SGHNT and CDR2 YYREEE (reference sequence). As DNA, the CDR3 is TGTGCCAGCAGCTTTTGGAGCCAAGAGACCCAGTACTTC. Translation gives CASSFWSQETQYF.

The rearrangement links TRBV5-4 to TRBJ2-2; D possibly corresponds to TRBD2 (6 bases). CDR3 length: 15 amino acids. With 6 bases removed from V and 1 base from J, the gap between germline ends came to 13 bases. The V gene's germline CDR1 is SGHNT and CDR2 YYREEE (reference sequence). CDR3 bases: TGTGCCAGCACCCCGGGCGGGATGAACACCGGGGAGCTGTTTTTT. Translated: CASTPGGMNTGELFF.

The chain carries TRBV7-2 and TRBJ2-7; D is perhaps TRBD1 (5 bases). CDR1 is SGHTA and CDR2 is FQGNSA in the germline V gene. V lost 1 base to trimming and J lost 6 bases, with 10 bases between them. The CDR3 extends over 13 amino acids. This CDR3 reads CASSLGGRTEQYF. The CDR3 nucleotides are TGTGCCAGCAGCTTAGGGGGCCGGACCGAGCAGTACTTC.

In its sample, this clone was seen once. The gene calls are TRBV7-8 and TRBJ2-7; 7 nucleotides align to TRBD1. Per the germline V gene, CDR1 is SGHVS and CDR2 is FQNEAQ. CDR3 length: 15 residues. The V and J ends lost 4 bases and 1 base, in that order; junction bases with no gene match: 7. As DNA, the CDR3 is TGTGCCAGCAGCTGGGCGAGGGACAGTTCCTACGAGCAGTACTTC. Its protein is CASSWARDSSYEQYF.

This clone was seen just once. The J gene is TRBJ2-5, the V gene TRBV6-7; maybe TRBD1 (6 bases). TRBV6-7 has ORF status, its function being uncertain. The CDR3 contains 16 residues. The V end was cut by 2 bases, the J end by 0 bases, with 13 bases between. The CDR3 DNA is TGTGCCAGCAGTTACCGGGACAACTACCACCAAGAGACCCAGTACTTC. It is translated as CASSYRDNYHQETQYF.

The rearrangement joins TRBV10-3 to TRBJ1-3; D remains unclear. Germline assignment: CDR1 ENHRY and CDR2 SYGVKD. V was pared by 10 bases and J by 3 bases, with 4 bases between. CDR3 length: 10 amino acids. The CDR3 DNA sequence: TGTGCCAGTGGTGGAAACACCATATATTTT. Translation gives CASGGNTIYF.

V is TRBV7-2 and J is TRBJ2-1; D unresolved. Germline V gene sequence: CDR1 SGHTA, CDR2 FQGNSA. There are 14 residues in the CDR3. Trimming removed 1 base from V and 0 bases from J, with 4 bases in between. The CDR3 loop reads CASSLGGSYNEQFF. CDR3 coding DNA: TGTGCCAGCAGCTTAGGCGGCTCCTACAATGAGCAGTTCTTC.

This sequence joins TRBV10-1 and TRBJ2-1, with TRBD1 matching over 7 bases. This CDR3 is 16 amino acids long. Germline lookup yields CDR1 WNHNN and CDR2 SYGVQD (reference sequence). V lost 2 bases and J lost 0; bases outside the gene matches: 4. CDR3 sequence reads: CASSERGRTSYNEQFF. DNA for the CDR3: TGCGCCAGCAGTGAGAGGGGGCGAACCTCCTACAATGAGCAGTTCTTC.

The genes are TRBV19 and TRBJ2-1; D remains unclear. Trimming took off 3 bases at V and 4 bases at J, with 7 bases between the two ends. The CDR3 sequence is 13 residues long. Germline V gene sequence: CDR1 LNHDA, CDR2 SQIVND (reference sequence). As DNA, the CDR3 is TGTGCCAGTAGTATGCAGAGATACAATGAGCAGTTCTTC. Translating gives CASSMQRYNEQFF.

V and J are TRBV6-4 and TRBJ1-2; D unresolved. The CDR3 is 14 residues long. V shed 0 bases and J shed 2 bases, with 7 bases lying between them. Germline lookup yields CDR1 MRHNA and CDR2 SNTAGT. Here the CDR3 reads CASSDSTGNYGYTF. The CDR3 DNA follows: TGTGCCAGCAGTGACTCGACGGGAAACTATGGCTACACCTTC.

The chain combines TRBV5-1 with TRBJ2-7; 8 bases are shared with TRBD1. The trim removed 1 base at V and 4 bases at J, leaving 19 bases unmatched. CDR1 and CDR2 from the germline V gene are SGHRS and YFSETQ. CDR3 size: 19 residues. CDR3 sequence reads: CASSLRPGGREVFGYEQYF. For the CDR3, the DNA is TGCGCCAGCAGCTTGAGGCCAGGGGGCCGCGAGGTCTTTGGGTACGAGCAGTACTTC.

V and J are TRBV7-2 and TRBJ2-7; 9 bases match TRBD2. In germline, CDR1 is SGHTA, CDR2 FQGNSA. CDR3 length: 16 residues. J was trimmed by 2 bases and V by 0 bases; bases with no gene match: 5. CDR3 nucleotides: TGTGCCAGCAGCTTAGCGGCGGCGGGGGGGACCTACGAGCAGTACTTC. Amino acid sequence: CASSLAAAGGTYEQYF.

CDR3 coding DNA: TGTGCCAGCAGCCGAGGGTCGATGGGACTTGCTAGCACAGATACGCAGTATTTT. This translates into CASSRGSMGLASTDTQYF. The J gene is TRBJ2-3, the V gene TRBV7-9; D perhaps matches TRBD2 (6 bases). V was clipped by 5 bases and J by 0 bases, with 21 bases between them. Germline V gives CDR1 SEHNR, CDR2 FQNEAQ (reference sequence). The CDR3 runs to 18 residues.

The chain combines TRBV25-1 with TRBJ2-7, with 7 bases identical to TRBD1. Germline CDR1 and CDR2: MGHDK and SYGVNS. After removal of 6 bases from V and 3 bases from J, the junction contained 5 bases not matched to a gene. CDR3 length: 13 amino acids. CDR3 sequence reads: CASRNRDSYEQYF. CDR3 in DNA: TGTGCCAGCAGGAACCGGGACAGCTACGAGCAGTACTTC.

Concerning this clone itself: At one end the junction does not follow the germline gene, possibly because of a read error. Distinct nucleotide sequences in the sample also encode this CDR3. V usage is TRBV18 and J usage is TRBJ2-5; D is possibly TRBD1 or TRBD2 (7 bases each). CDR3 size: 16 residues. Germline V gene sequence: CDR1 KGHSH, CDR2 LQKENI. The CDR3 is CASSPRQGGEQETQYF. CDR3 sequence (DNA): TGTGCCAGCTCACCTCGACAGGGAGGGGAACAAGAGACTCAGTACTTC.

V and J are TRBV7-9 and TRBJ2-7; TRBD1 or TRBD2 may be the D gene (5 bases each). This CDR3 has 11 amino acids. Germline V gene sequence: CDR1 SEHNR, CDR2 FQNEAQ (reference sequence). With 10 bases removed from V and 2 bases from J, the gap between germline ends came to 9 bases. In DNA, the CDR3 is TGTGCCATCGGGACGGCCTACGAGCAGTACTTC. Translating it yields CAIGTAYEQYF. Drawing the rest from reference TRBV7-9 and TRBJ2-7, the complete variable domain is DTGVSQNPRHKITKRGQNVTFRCDPISEHNRLYWYRQTLGQGPEFLTYFQNEAQLEKSRLLSDRFSAERPKGSFSTLEIQRTEQGDSAMYLCAIGTAYEQYFGPGTRLTVT.